The clone carrying this T cell receptor (beta chain) was seen a handful of times. Sequencing was performed with immunoSEQ multiplex PCR; in TCRdb, only in-frame clones are kept and a portion is missing. Here the sample spans 200,000 to 250,000 clones, 80% to 90% being singletons. The CDR3 covers 13 residues. Per the germline V gene, CDR1 is KGHDR and CDR2 is SFDVKD. Trimming left V 4 bases short and J 5 bases short, with 11 bases between. This record comes from a study of blood T cell repertoires in COVID-19. The TCR sequence derives from a woman of 80 years or more with acute or convalescent COVID-19. Sequenced input: peripheral blood. This rearrangement joins TRBV24-1 to TRBJ2-7, with no clear D. The CDR3 region is CATSETSADEQYF. The CDR3 DNA is TGTGCCACCAGTGAAACCTCCGCGGACGAGCAGTACTTC.